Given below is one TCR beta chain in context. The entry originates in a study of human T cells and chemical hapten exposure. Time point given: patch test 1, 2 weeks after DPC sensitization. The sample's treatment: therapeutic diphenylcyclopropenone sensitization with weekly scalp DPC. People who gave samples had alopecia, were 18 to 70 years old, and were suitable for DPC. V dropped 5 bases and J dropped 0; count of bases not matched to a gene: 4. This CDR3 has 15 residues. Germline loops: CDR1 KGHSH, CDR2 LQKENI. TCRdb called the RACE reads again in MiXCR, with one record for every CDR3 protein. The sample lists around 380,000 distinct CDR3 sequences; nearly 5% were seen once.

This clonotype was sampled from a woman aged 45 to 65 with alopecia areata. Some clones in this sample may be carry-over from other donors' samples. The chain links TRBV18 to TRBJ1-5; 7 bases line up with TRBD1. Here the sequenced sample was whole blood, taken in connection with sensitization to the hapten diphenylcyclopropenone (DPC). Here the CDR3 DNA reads TGTGCCAGCTCAGCGGGACAGCCTAGCAATCAGCCCCAGCATTTT. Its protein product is CASSAGQPSNQPQHF.